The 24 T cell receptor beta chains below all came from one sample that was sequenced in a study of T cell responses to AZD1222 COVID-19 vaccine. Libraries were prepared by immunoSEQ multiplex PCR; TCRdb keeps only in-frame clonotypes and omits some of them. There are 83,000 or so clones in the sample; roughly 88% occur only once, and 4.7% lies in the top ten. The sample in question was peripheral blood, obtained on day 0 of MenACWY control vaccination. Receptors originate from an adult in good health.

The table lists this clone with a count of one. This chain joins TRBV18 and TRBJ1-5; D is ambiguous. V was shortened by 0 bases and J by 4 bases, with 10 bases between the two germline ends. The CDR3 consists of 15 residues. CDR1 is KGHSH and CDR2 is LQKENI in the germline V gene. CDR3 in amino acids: CASSPPDPINQPQHF. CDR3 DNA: TGTGCCAGCTCACCACCGGACCCCATAAATCAGCCCCAGCATTTT. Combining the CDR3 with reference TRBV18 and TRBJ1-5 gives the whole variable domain NAGVMQNPRHLVRRRGQEARLRCSPMKGHSHVYWYRQLPEEGLKFMVYLQKENIIDESGMPKERFSAEFPKEGPSILRIQQVVRGDSAAYFCASSPPDPINQPQHFGDGTRLSIL.

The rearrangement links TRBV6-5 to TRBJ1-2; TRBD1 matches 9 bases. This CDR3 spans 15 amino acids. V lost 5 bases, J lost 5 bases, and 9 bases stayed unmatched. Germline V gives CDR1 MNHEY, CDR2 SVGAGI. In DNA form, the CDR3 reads TGTGCCAGCAGTCATTACTCGGACAGGGGATATGGCTACACCTTC. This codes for CASSHYSDRGYGYTF.

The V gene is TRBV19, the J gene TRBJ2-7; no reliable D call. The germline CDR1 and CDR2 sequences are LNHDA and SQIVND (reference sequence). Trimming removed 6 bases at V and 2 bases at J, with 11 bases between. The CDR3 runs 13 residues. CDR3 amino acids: CASRGETAYEQYF. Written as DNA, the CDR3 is TGTGCCAGTAGGGGCGAGACGGCCTACGAGCAGTACTTC.

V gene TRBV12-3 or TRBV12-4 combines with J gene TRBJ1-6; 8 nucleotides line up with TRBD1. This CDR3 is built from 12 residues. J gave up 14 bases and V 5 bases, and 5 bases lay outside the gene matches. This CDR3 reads CASSRDRPALHF. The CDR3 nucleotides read TGTGCCAGCAGTCGGGACAGGCCGGCCCTCCACTTT.

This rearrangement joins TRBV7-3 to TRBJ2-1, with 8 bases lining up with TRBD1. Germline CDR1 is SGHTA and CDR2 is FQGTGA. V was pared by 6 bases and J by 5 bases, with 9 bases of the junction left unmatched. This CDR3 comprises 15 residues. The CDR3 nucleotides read TGTGCCAGCAGACCGACCGGGACAGGAAACAATGAGCAGTTCTTC. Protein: CASRPTGTGNNEQFF.

For the CDR3, the DNA is TGTGCCAGCTCACCACCGGGACAGGGATGGGGCTACGAGCAGTACTTC. This gives the protein CASSPPGQGWGYEQYF. The gene calls are TRBV18 and TRBJ2-7, with TRBD1 matching over 9 bases. The CDR3 totals 16 residues. Per germline, CDR1 KGHSH and CDR2 LQKENI. V was pared by 0 bases and J by 3 bases, with 6 bases of the junction left unmatched.

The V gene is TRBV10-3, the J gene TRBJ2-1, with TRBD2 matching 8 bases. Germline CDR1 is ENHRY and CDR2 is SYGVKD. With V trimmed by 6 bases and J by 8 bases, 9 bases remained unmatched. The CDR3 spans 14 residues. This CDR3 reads CAISREREGHEQFF. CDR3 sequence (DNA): TGTGCCATCAGCCGAGAACGGGAGGGCCATGAGCAGTTCTTC.

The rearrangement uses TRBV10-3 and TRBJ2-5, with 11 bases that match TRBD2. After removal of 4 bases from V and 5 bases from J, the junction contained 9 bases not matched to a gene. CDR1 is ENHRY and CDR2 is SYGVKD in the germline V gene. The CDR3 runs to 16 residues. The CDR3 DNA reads TGTGCCATCAGTGGGCCGACTAGCGGGGCTATGGAGACCCAGTACTTC. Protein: CAISGPTSGAMETQYF.

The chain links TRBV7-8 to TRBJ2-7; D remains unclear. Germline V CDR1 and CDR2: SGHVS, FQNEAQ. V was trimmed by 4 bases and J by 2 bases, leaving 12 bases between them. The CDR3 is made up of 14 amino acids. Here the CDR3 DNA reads TGTGCCAGCAGCTATACACGAGTGGCCTACGAGCAGTACTTC. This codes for CASSYTRVAYEQYF.

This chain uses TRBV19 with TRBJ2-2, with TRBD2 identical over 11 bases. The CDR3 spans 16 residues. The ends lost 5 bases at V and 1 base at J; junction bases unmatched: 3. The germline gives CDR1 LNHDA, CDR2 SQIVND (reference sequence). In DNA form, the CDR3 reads TGTGCCAGTAGTGAAGGACTAGCGGGGAACACCGGGGAGCTGTTTTTT. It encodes CASSEGLAGNTGELFF.

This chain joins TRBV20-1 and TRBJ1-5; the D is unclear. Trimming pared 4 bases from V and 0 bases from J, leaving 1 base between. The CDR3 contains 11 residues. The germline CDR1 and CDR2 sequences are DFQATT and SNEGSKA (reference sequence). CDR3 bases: TGCAGTGCTACTAGCAATCAGCCCCAGCATTTT. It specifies CSATSNQPQHF.

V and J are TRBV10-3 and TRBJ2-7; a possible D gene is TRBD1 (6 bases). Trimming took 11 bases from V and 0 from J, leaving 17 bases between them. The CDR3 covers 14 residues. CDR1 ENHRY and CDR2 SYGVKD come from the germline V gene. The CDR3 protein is CAAGDTSSSYEQYF. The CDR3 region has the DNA TGTGCCGCAGGGGATACGTCGAGCTCCTACGAGCAGTACTTC.

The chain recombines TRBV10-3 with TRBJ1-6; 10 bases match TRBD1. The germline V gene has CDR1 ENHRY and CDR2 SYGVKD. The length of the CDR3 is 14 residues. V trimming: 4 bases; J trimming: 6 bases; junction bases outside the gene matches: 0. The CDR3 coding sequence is TGTGCCATCAGTGGACAGGGGGCTAATTCACCCCTCCACTTT. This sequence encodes CAISGQGANSPLHF.

The CDR3 spells CASSYDSYNEQFF. The CDR3 bases are TGTGCCAGCAGCTATGACTCTTACAATGAGCAGTTCTTC. The chain links TRBV14 to TRBJ2-1; D gene uncertain. Germline V gene data show CDR1 as SGHDN and CDR2 as FVKESK. Trimming removed 5 bases at V and 4 bases at J, with 9 bases between. This CDR3 is built from 13 residues.

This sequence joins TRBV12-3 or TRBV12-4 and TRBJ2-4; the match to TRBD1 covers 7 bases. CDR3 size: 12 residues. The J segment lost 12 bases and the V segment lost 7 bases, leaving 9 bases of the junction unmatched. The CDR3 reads CASTTGNTNQYF. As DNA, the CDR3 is TGTGCCAGCACGACAGGGAATACAAATCAGTACTTC.

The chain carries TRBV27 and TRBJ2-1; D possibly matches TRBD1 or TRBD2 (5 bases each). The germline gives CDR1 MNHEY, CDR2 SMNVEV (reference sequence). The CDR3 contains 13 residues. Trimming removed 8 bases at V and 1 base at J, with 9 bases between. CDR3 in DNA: TGTGCCAGCGGGACGGGTTCCTACAATGAGCAGTTCTTC. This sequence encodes CASGTGSYNEQFF.

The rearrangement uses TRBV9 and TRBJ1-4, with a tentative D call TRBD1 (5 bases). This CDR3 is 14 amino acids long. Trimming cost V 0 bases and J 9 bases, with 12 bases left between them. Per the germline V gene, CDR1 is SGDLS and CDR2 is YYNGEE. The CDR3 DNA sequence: TGTGCCAGCAGCGTAGACGGCAGGGCGCAAAAACTGTTTTTT. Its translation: CASSVDGRAQKLFF. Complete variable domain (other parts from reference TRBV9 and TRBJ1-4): DSGVTQTPKHLITATGQRVTLRCSPRSGDLSVYWYQQSLDQGLQFLIQYYNGEERAKGNILERFSAQQFPDLHSELNLSSLELGDSALYFCASSVDGRAQKLFFGSGTQLSVL.

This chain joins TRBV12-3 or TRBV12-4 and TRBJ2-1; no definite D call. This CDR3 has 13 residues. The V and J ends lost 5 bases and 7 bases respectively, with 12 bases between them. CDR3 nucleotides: TGTGCCAGCAGTCAAAATAGATGGAATGAGCAGTTCTTC. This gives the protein CASSQNRWNEQFF.

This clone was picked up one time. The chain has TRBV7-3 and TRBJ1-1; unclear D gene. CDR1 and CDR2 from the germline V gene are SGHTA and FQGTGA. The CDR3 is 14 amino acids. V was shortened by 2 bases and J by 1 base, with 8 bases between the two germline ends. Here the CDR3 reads CASSLGQSNTEAFF. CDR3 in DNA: TGTGCCAGCAGCTTAGGGCAGTCGAACACTGAAGCTTTCTTT.

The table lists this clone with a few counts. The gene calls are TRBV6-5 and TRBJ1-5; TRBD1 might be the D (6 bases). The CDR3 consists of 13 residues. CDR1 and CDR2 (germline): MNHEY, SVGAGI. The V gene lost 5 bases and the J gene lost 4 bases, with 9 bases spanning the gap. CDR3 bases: TGTGCCAGCAGTCAGGACAGTAATCAGCCCCAGCATTTT. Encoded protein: CASSQDSNQPQHF.

This CDR3 is CASSIVGRRFGGYTF. The CDR3 region has the DNA TGTGCCAGTAGTATAGTCGGCAGGAGGTTTGGGGGCTACACCTTC. The chain combines TRBV19 with TRBJ1-2; D gene ambiguous. The germline V gene has CDR1 LNHDA and CDR2 SQIVND (reference sequence). This CDR3 has 15 residues. Trimming took off 1 base at V and 8 bases at J, with 17 bases between the two ends.

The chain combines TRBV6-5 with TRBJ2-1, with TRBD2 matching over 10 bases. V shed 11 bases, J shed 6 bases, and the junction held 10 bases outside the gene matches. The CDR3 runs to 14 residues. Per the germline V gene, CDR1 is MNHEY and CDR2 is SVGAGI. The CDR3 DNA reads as TGTGCCGCGGCTAGCGGGAGTGCGGCCAATGAGCAGTTCTTC. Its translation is CAAASGSAANEQFF.

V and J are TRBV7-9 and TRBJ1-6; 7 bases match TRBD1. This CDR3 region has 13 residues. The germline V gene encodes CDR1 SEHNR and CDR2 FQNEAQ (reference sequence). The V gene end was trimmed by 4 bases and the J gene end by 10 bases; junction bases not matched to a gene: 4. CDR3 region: CASSSQGRSPLHF. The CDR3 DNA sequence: TGTGCCAGCAGCTCACAGGGGCGCTCACCCCTCCACTTT.

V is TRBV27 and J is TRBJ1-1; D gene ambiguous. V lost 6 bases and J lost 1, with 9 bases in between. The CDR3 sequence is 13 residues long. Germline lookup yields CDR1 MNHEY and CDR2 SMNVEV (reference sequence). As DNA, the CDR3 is TGTGCCAGCAGAGACGGTCAGAACACTGAAGCTTTCTTT. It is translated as CASRDGQNTEAFF.